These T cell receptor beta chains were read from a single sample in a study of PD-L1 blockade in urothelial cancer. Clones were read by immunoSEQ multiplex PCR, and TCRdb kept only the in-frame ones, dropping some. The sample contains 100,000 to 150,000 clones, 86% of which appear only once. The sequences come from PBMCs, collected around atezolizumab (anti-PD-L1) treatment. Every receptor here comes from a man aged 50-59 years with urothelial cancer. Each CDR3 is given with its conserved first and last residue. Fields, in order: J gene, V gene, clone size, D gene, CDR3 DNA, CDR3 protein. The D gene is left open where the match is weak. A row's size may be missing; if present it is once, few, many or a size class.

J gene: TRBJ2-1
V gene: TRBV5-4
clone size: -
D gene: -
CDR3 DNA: TGTGCCAGCAGCTTTGGGCAGGGTTACAATGAGCAGTTCTTC
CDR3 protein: CASSFGQGYNEQFF

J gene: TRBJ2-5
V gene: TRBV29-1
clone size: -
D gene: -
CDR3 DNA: TGCAGCGTCCTCAGGGACTTGAAAGAGACCCAGTACTTC
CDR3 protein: CSVLRDLKETQYF

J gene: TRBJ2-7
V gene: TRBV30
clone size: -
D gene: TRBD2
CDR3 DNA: TGTGCCTGGAACCCAGGACTAGCGGGGCGCGAGCAGTACTTC
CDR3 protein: CAWNPGLAGREQYF

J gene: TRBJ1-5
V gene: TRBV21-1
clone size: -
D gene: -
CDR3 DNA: TGTGCCAGCAGCAATACAGGGATGGGACAGCCCCAGCATTTT
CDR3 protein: CASSNTGMGQPQHF

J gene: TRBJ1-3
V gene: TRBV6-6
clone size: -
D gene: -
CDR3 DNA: TGTGCCAGCAGTTACTCGAACAGCGGCATATATTTT
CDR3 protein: CASSYSNSGIYF

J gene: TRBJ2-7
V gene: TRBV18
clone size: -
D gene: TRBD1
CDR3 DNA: TGTGCCAGCTCACCAGGACAGGGAACATATAATGAGCAGTACTTC
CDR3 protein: CASSPGQGTYNEQYF

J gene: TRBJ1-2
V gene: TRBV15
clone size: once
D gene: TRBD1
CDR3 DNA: TGTGCCACCAGCAGAGGTGGGACAGGGAGAGGAGGCTACACCTTC
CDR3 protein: CATSRGGTGRGGYTF

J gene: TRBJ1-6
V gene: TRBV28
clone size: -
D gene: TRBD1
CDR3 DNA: TGTGCCAGCACCGAATGGGACAGGGAAAATTCACCCCTCCACTTT
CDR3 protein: CASTEWDRENSPLHF

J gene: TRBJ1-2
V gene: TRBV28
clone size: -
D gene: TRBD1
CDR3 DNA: TGTGCCAGCAGTACCCGGGACAGGGGCGAATATGGCTACACCTTC
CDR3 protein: CASSTRDRGEYGYTF

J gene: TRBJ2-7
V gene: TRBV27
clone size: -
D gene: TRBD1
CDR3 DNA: TGTGCCAGCAGCTCAGGGGGCTCATACGAGCAGTACTTC
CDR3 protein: CASSSGGSYEQYF

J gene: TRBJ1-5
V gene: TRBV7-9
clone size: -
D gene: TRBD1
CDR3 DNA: TGTGCCAGCAGCTCCGACAGGGGAGCGGGTCAGCCCCAGCATTTT
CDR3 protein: CASSSDRGAGQPQHF

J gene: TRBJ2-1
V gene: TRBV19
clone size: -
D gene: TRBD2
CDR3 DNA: TGTGCCAGTAGTCGTCGGACTAGCGGGATGAGCTCCTACAATGAGCAGTTCTTC
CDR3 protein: CASSRRTSGMSSYNEQFF

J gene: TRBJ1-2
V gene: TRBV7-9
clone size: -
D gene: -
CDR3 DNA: TGTGCCAGCAGCTTATGGACATCCCACCGAGGAGGCTACACCTTC
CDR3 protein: CASSLWTSHRGGYTF

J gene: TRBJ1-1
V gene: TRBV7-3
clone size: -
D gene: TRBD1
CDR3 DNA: TGTGCCAGCAGCCCGGGGACAGGGAAAAAAGCTTTCTTT
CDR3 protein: CASSPGTGKKAFF

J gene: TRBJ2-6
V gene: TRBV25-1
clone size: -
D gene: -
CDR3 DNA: TGTGCCAGCAGTGAACCCTCAGGGGCTGGGGCCAACGTCCTGACTTTC
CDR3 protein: CASSEPSGAGANVLTF

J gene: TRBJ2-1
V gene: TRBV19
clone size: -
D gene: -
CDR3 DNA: TGTGCCAGTAGTCCCCTATTGTACAATGAGCAGTTCTTC
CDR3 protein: CASSPLLYNEQFF

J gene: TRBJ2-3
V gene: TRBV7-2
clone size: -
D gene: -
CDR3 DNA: TGTGCCAGCAGCTTTTGGAGTTCAGATACGCAGTATTTT
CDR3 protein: CASSFWSSDTQYF

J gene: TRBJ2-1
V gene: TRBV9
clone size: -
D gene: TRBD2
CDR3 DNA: TGTGCCAGCAGCGCCTCAGCGGGAGCTTCGCGTCGCAATGAGCAGTTCTTC
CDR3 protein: CASSASAGASRRNEQFF

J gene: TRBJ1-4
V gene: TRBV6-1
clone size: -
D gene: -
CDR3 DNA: TGTGCCAGCATGATGCTGCGTAATGAAAAACTGTTTTTT
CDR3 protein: CASMMLRNEKLFF

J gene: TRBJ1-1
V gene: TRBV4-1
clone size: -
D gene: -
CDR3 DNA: TGCGCCAGCAGCCAAGATCAGGGACTTACGAACACTGAAGCTTTCTTT
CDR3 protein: CASSQDQGLTNTEAFF

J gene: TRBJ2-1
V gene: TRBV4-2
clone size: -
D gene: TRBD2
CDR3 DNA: TGTGCCAGCAGCCACACGGGACTAGGCCCCTACAATGAGCAGTTCTTC
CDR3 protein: CASSHTGLGPYNEQFF

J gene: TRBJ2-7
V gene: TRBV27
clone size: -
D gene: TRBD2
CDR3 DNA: TGTGCCAGCGGCCTTAGCGGGGGCGGCACGTATAGGCAGTACTTC
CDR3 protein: CASGLSGGGTYRQYF

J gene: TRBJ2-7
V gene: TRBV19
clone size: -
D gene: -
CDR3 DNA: TGTGCCACCCTGGACATCCTCCGGGACGAGCAGTACTTC
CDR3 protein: CATLDILRDEQYF

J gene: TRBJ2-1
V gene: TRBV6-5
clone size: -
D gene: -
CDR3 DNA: TGTGCCAGCCGAGGGCAGAAGAACAATGAGCAGTTCTTC
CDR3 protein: CASRGQKNNEQFF

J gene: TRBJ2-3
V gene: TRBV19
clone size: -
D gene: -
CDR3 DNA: TGTGCCAGTAGTATGTCTAGTCCCGTCACAGATACGCAGTATTTT
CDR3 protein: CASSMSSPVTDTQYF

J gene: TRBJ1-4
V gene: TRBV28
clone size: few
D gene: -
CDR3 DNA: TGTGCCAGCAGTGAAAACAGTGGTGAGAAACTGTTTTTT
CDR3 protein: CASSENSGEKLFF

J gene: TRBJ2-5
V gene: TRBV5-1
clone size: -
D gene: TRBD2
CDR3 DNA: TGCGCCAGCCTACCGACTAGCGGGGCGGTGGCCCAGTACTTC
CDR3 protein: CASLPTSGAVAQYF

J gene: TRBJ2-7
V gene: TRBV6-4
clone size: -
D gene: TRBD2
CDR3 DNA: TGTGCCAGCAGTCCGACTAGCGGGAGATCCTACGAGCAGTACTTC
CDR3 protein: CASSPTSGRSYEQYF

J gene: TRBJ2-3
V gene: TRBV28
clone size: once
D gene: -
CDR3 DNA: TGTGCCAGCAGTTCCCCTAGCAGAATTACAGATACGCAGTATTTT
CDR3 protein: CASSSPSRITDTQYF

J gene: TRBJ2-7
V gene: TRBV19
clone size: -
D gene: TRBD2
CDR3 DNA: TGTGCCAGTAGTATGACTAGCGGCCACGAGCAGTACTTC
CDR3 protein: CASSMTSGHEQYF

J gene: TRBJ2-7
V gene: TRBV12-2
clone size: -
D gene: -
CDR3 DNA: TGTGCAAGTCGCTTAGGGGGAGGTAGGGGCTACGAGCAGTACTTC
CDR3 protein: CASRLGGGRGYEQYF

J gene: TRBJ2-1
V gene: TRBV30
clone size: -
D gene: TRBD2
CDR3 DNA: TGTGCCTGGAGTGTAGGGACTAGCAAGTATGAGCAGTTCTTC
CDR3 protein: CAWSVGTSKYEQFF

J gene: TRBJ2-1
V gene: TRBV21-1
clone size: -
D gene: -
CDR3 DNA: TGTGCCAGCAGCAAAGATTCTAGCGGGATCTCTGAGCAGTTCTTC
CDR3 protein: CASSKDSSGISEQFF

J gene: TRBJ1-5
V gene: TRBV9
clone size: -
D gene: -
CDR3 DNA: TGTGCCAGCAGCGTAGACGCAGATCCCTTTTATCAGCCCCAGCATTTT
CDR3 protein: CASSVDADPFYQPQHF

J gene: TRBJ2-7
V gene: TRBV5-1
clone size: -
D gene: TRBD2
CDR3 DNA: TGCGCCAGCAGCTTGGCTAGCGGGCCCTCCTACGAGCAGTACTTC
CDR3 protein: CASSLASGPSYEQYF

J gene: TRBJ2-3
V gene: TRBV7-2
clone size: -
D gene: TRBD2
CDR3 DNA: TGTGCCAGCAGGATAGCGGGAGGCCCAGATACGCAGTATTTT
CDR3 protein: CASRIAGGPDTQYF

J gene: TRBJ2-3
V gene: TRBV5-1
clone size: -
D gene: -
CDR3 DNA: TGCGCCAGCAGCTTGGAACAGGTAGAGGATACGCAGTATTTT
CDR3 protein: CASSLEQVEDTQYF

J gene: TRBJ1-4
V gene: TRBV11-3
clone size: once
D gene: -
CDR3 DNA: TGTGCCAGCAGCCGGGGGAGGGGAGAAAAACTGTTTTTT
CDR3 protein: CASSRGRGEKLFF

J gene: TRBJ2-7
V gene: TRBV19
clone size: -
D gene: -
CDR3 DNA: TGTGCCAGTCGATCGTCTGGGAGCGGCTACGAGCAGTACTTC
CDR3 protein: CASRSSGSGYEQYF

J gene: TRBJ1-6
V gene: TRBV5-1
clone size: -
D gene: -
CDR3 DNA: TGCGCCAGCAGCTTGAGGAGTCAGGGTTCACCCCTCCACTTT
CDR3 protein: CASSLRSQGSPLHF